A selection of T cell receptor beta chains follows, all from one sample in a study of shared clonotypes between healthy human individuals. Libraries were prepared by immunoSEQ multiplex PCR; TCRdb keeps only in-frame clonotypes and omits some of them. The sample lists some 2,500,000 clones; 80% to 95% were seen once. The sample comprised naive CD4+ T cells from PBMCs. The receptors stem from a man aged 18 to 35 in good health. Some clones in this sample may be carry-over from other donors' samples. CDR3s include the opening cysteine and the closing phenylalanine or tryptophan. Each record gives: J gene, CDR3 length, clone size, D gene, V gene, CDR3 DNA, CDR3 protein. The D gene is left open where the match is weak. Some rows mark clone size as missing; the rest say once, few, many or name a class of expanded clone.

>TRBJ2-7|15|.|TRBD2|TRBV18
TGTGCCAGCTCACCAGAGGGACTAGGCGCGTACGAGCAGTACTTC
CASSPEGLGAYEQYF
>TRBJ2-6|15|.|.|TRBV5-1
TGCGCCAGCAGCTTGGATTCCTCTGGGGCCAACGTCCTGACTTTC
CASSLDSSGANVLTF
>TRBJ2-7|14|.|TRBD2|TRBV7-3
TGTGCCAGCAGCCCTGGGACTAGCGGGGACGAGCAGTACTTC
CASSPGTSGDEQYF
>TRBJ2-1|11|.|.|TRBV7-9
TGTGCCAGCAGCGCTAACAATGAGCAGTTCTTC
CASSANNEQFF
>TRBJ2-3|16|.|TRBD2|TRBV12-5
TGTGCTAGTGGTTTTGGGACTAGCGCCAGCACAGATACGCAGTATTTT
CASGFGTSASTDTQYF
>TRBJ2-7|18|.|TRBD2|TRBV9
TGTGCCAGCAGTGTCGGGGCTAGCGGGAGCCAGAGCTCCTACGAGCAGTACTTC
CASSVGASGSQSSYEQYF
>TRBJ2-7|15|.|TRBD2|TRBV5-5
TGTGCCAGCAGCCCCCGGACTAGCGGGGAGTACGAGCAGTACTTC
CASSPRTSGEYEQYF
>TRBJ2-1|15|.|TRBD2|TRBV18
TGTGCCAGCTCACCGACTAGCGGGGCGGGGAATGAGCAGTTCTTC
CASSPTSGAGNEQFF
>TRBJ2-5|13|.|.|TRBV5-1
TGCGCCAGCGGCCCCGGGGCCCAAGAGACCCAGTACTTC
CASGPGAQETQYF
>TRBJ2-1|13|.|TRBD1|TRBV28
TGTGCCAGCAGTTTAGGACAGGACAATGAGCAGTTCTTC
CASSLGQDNEQFF
>TRBJ1-2|15|.|.|TRBV6-1
TGTGCCAGCAGTGAAGTTGCAGATACTAACTATGGCTACACCTTC
CASSEVADTNYGYTF
>TRBJ2-2|15|.|TRBD2|TRBV11-3
TGTGCCAGCAGTATGACTAGCGGAAACACCGGGGAGCTGTTTTTT
CASSMTSGNTGELFF
>TRBJ2-5|13|.|.|TRBV29-1
TGCAGCGTTGAAGGGACCGCGCAAGAGACCCAGTACTTC
CSVEGTAQETQYF
>TRBJ2-3|15|.|.|TRBV27
TGTGCCAGCAGCTTCCGGAGCGATAGCACAGATACGCAGTATTTT
CASSFRSDSTDTQYF
>TRBJ1-1|16|.|.|TRBV5-1
TGCGCCAGCATCCCTACGGCGGGGGCCGCCCCCACTGAAGCTTTCTTT
CASIPTAGAAPTEAFF
>TRBJ2-5|15|once|.|TRBV29-1
TGCAGCGTAGCCTTTAGCCCGGTGAGGGGGGAGACCCAGTACTTC
CSVAFSPVRGETQYF
>TRBJ2-1|16|.|TRBD2|TRBV5-1
TGCGCCAGCAGTCATACTAGCGGAGGGCCTCTCAATGAGCAGTTCTTC
CASSHTSGGPLNEQFF
>TRBJ2-7|15|.|TRBD1|TRBV28
TGTGCCAGCCCGGCCCCGGGACAGGAAACCTACGAGCAGTACTTC
CASPAPGQETYEQYF
>TRBJ2-1|15|.|TRBD2|TRBV28
TGTGCCAGCACCTGGGGCGGGAGCTCCTACAATGAGCAGTTCTTC
CASTWGGSSYNEQFF
>TRBJ2-3|13|.|.|TRBV5-1
TGCGCCAGCAGCCTGGAGGTTGTGGATACGCAGTATTTT
CASSLEVVDTQYF
>TRBJ1-1|13|few|TRBD1|TRBV29-1
TGCAGCGGACGACAGGGTAGGTTCACTGAAGCTTTCTTT
CSGRQGRFTEAFF
>TRBJ2-3|16|once|.|TRBV5-4
TGTGCCAGCAGCTTGGTATCAACCGGGCCGACAGATACGCAGTATTTT
CASSLVSTGPTDTQYF
>TRBJ2-2|14|.|.|TRBV4-1
TGCGCCAGCAGCCACGTAGGGGCCACCGGGGAGCTGTTTTTT
CASSHVGATGELFF